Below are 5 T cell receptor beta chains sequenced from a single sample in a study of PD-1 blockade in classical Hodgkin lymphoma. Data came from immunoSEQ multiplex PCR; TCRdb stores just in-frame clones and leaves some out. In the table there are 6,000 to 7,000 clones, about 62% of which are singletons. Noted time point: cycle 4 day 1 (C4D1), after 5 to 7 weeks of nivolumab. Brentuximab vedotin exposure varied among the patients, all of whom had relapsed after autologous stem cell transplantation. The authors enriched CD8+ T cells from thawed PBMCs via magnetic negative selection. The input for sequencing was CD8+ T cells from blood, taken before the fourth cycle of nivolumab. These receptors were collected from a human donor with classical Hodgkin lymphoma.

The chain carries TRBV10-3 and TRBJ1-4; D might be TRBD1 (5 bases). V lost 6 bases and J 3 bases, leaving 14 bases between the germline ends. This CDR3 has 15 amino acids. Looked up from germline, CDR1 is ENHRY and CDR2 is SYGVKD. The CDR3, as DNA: TGTGCCATCAGAGGGGACGGGGGTTCTAATGAAAAACTGTTTTTT. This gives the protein CAIRGDGGSNEKLFF.

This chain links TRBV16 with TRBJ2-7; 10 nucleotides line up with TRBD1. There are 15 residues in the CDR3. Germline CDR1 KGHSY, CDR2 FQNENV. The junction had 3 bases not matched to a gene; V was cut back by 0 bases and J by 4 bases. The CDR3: CASSQSGGQGYEQYF. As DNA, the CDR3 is TGTGCCAGCAGCCAATCGGGGGGACAGGGGTACGAGCAGTACTTC.

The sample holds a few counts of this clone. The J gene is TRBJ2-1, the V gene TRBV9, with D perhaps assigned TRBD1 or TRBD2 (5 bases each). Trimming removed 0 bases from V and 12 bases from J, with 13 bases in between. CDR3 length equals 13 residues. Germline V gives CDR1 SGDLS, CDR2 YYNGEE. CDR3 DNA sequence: TGTGCCAGCAGCGTAGGACAGACCCTAGCGCAGTTCTTC. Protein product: CASSVGQTLAQFF.

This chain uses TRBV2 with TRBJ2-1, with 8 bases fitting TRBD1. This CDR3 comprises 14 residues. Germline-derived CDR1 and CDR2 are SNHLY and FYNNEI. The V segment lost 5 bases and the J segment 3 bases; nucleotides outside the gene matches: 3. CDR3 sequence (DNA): TGTGCCAGCAGTAGAACAGGGGGCTACAATGAGCAGTTCTTC. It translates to CASSRTGGYNEQFF.

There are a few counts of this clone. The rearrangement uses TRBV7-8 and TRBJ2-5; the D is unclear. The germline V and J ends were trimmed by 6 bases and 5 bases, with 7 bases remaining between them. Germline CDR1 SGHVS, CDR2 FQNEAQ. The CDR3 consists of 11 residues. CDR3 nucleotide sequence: TGTGCCAGCAGTTACCGGGAGACCCAGTACTTC. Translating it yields CASSYRETQYF.